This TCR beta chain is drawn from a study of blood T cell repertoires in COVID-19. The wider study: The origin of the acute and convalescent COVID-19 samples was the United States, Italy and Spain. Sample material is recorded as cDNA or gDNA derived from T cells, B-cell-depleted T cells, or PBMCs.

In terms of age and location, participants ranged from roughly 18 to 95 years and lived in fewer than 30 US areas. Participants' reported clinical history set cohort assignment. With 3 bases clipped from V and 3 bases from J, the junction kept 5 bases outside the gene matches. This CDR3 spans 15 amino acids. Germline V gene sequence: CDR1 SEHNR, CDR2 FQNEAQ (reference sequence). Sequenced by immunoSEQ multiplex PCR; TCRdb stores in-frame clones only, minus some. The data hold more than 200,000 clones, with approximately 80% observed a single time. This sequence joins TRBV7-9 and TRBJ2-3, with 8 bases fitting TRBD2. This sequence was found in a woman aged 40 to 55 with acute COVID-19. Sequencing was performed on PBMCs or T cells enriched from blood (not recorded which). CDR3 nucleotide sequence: TGTGCCAGCAGCTTTAGCGGGACGACAACAGATACGCAGTATTTT. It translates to CASSFSGTTTDTQYF.